Below, 22 T cell receptor beta chains from the same sample are listed, as sequenced in a study of control samples from healthy donors and cancer patients. Only in-frame clones appear in the TCRdb table, and some are missing; sequencing was by immunoSEQ multiplex PCR. The table lists 150,000 to 200,000 clones, approximately 90% of them singletons. Specimen: blood. The receptor set was obtained from a man younger than 45 in good health.

The chain joins TRBV2 to TRBJ1-1; TRBD1 might be the D (6 bases). V lost 7 bases and J 5 bases, leaving 17 bases between the germline ends. This CDR3 spans 14 amino acids. Germline V gene lookup returns CDR1 SNHLY and CDR2 FYNNEI. This CDR3 is CASNLDGGQTEAFF. CDR3 nucleotides: TGTGCCAGCAACCTAGATGGGGGCCAAACTGAAGCTTTCTTT.

J is TRBJ2-3 and V is TRBV19, with 7 bases aligning to TRBD2. CDR1 LNHDA and CDR2 SQIVND come from the germline V gene (reference sequence). The CDR3 length is 17 residues. Trimming at V came to 0 bases and at J to 6 bases, leaving 12 bases not matched to a gene. Written as DNA, the CDR3 is TGTGCCAGTAGTATAGATCTAGAGACTAGCCATTCGGATACGCAGTATTTT. It codes for CASSIDLETSHSDTQYF.

For the CDR3, the DNA is TGTGCCAGCAGTGAATATGGGCAGACGATCTCCTACGAGCAGTACTTC. This codes for CASSEYGQTISYEQYF. V and J are TRBV6-1 and TRBJ2-7; D unresolved. V lost 2 bases, J lost 0 bases, and 14 bases lay in between. Germline V gives CDR1 MNHNS, CDR2 SASEGT. The length of the CDR3 is 16 residues.

CDR3 sequence: CASGPGQNREKLFF. The CDR3, as DNA: TGTGCCAGCGGACCGGGACAGAACAGGGAAAAACTGTTTTTT. The V and J genes are TRBV7-9 and TRBJ1-4; the match to TRBD1 covers 7 bases. CDR3 length: 14 amino acids. CDR1 and CDR2 from the germline V gene are SEHNR and FQNEAQ (reference sequence). J gave up 8 bases and V 8 bases, and 11 bases lay outside the gene matches.

The chain couples TRBV7-2 to TRBJ2-7; 7 bases are a match to TRBD1. Germline V lookup: CDR1 SGHTA, CDR2 FQGNSA. The CDR3 is made up of 14 amino acids. Germline trimming cut 1 base from V and 6 bases from J; bases unmatched to any gene: 6. DNA of the CDR3: TGTGCCAGCAGCTTAGAGGGACAGCTTTTCGAGCAGTACTTC. Translated: CASSLEGQLFEQYF.

The CDR3 here is CASRPTGVPNEQYF. CDR3 coding DNA: TGTGCCAGCAGGCCTACAGGGGTGCCCAACGAGCAGTACTTC. The chain joins TRBV6-2 or TRBV6-3 to TRBJ2-7, with 7 bases aligning to TRBD1. V was pared by 6 bases and J by 5 bases, with 10 bases of the junction left unmatched. Germline V gene sequence: CDR1 MNHEY, CDR2 SVGEGT. The CDR3 is 14 amino acids.

The chain combines TRBV4-3 with TRBJ1-2; 8 bases line up with TRBD1. The CDR3 covers 14 residues. Germline CDR1 is LGHNA and CDR2 is YSLEER. V trimming: 1 base; J trimming: 7 bases; junction bases outside the gene matches: 5. CDR3 DNA: TGCGCCAGCAGCCAAGGACAGGGGAGGGGTGGCTACACCTTC. Translated: CASSQGQGRGGYTF.

The V call is TRBV18, the J call TRBJ2-1; 10 nucleotides align to TRBD2. The CDR3 runs to 16 residues. Germline CDR1 reads KGHSH; CDR2 reads LQKENI. V lost 3 bases to trimming and J lost 6 bases; unmatched junction nucleotides: 8. The chain's CDR3 is CASSPFSGRAPNEQFF. In nucleotides, the CDR3 is TGTGCCAGCTCACCCTTCAGCGGGAGGGCCCCCAATGAGCAGTTCTTC.

Note on this clone: The sample carries other DNA sequences with the same CDR3. The rearrangement uses TRBV10-3 and TRBJ1-2, with no clear D. The CDR3 has 18 amino acids. The V and J ends lost 3 bases and 0 bases respectively, with 20 bases between them. Germline V gene sequence: CDR1 ENHRY, CDR2 SYGVKD. As DNA, the CDR3 is TGTGCCATCAGTGAATCGTTTTTAGCGGGAAAGACTAACTATGGCTACACCTTC. This sequence encodes CAISESFLAGKTNYGYTF.

The rearrangement joins TRBV5-1 to TRBJ2-5; the D is unclear. The CDR3 has 16 amino acids. The ends were cut back, 2 bases at V and 0 bases at J, with 14 bases in the middle. CDR1 and CDR2 (germline): SGHRS, YFSETQ. The CDR3 spells CASSFGLTTYQETQYF. Here the CDR3 DNA reads TGCGCCAGCAGCTTCGGGCTAACGACGTACCAAGAGACCCAGTACTTC.

The chain links TRBV5-6 to TRBJ2-1; unclear D gene. Trimming took 3 bases from V and 5 from J, leaving 21 bases between them. Germline CDR1 and CDR2: SGHDT and YYEEEE. The CDR3 covers 17 residues. CDR3 loop: CASSWRSAVTLHNEQFF. DNA for the CDR3: TGTGCCAGCAGCTGGCGGTCGGCTGTGACTCTCCACAATGAGCAGTTCTTC.

V gene TRBV6-6 combines with J gene TRBJ1-2, with unresolved D. The CDR3 length is 14 residues. The V gene lost 3 bases and the J gene lost 0 bases, with 8 bases spanning the gap. The germline gives CDR1 MNHNY, CDR2 SVGAGI (reference sequence). The CDR3 here is CASSYVGANYGYTF. CDR3 bases: TGTGCCAGCAGTTATGTCGGAGCTAACTATGGCTACACCTTC.

This clone has only one observation. The CDR3: CASSSSHPVSYEQYF. The CDR3 DNA reads as TGCGCCAGCAGCTCGTCACACCCAGTCTCCTACGAGCAGTACTTC. The gene calls are TRBV5-1 and TRBJ2-7; no firm D call. The CDR3 is made up of 15 amino acids. V was cut by 3 bases and J by 0 bases, with 13 bases left in between. Germline V gene sequence: CDR1 SGHRS, CDR2 YFSETQ. The whole variable domain, remainder taken from reference TRBV5-1 and TRBJ2-7, is KAGVTQTPRYLIKTRGQQVTLSCSPISGHRSVSWYQQTPGQGLQFLFEYFSETQRNKGNFPGRFSGRQFSNSRSEMNVSTLELGDSALYLCASSSSHPVSYEQYFGPGTRLTVT.

The chain uses TRBV18 and TRBJ1-6; the D gene is possibly TRBD1 (6 bases). The V end lost 0 bases, the J end lost 12 bases, and 12 bases lay between the germline ends. This CDR3 region has 14 residues. CDR1 KGHSH and CDR2 LQKENI come from the germline V gene. The CDR3 spells CASSPPPQGLPLHF. The CDR3 DNA is TGTGCCAGCTCACCACCCCCCCAGGGGCTACCCCTCCACTTT.

The rearrangement joins TRBV3-1 (or the pseudogene TRBV3-2) to TRBJ1-1; D ambiguous. The length of the CDR3 is 12 residues. CDR1 is LGHDT, CDR2 YNNKEL, per germline (reference sequence). V was pared by 4 bases and J by 10 bases, with 13 bases between. The CDR3, as DNA: TGTGCCAGCAGCCCACAAGGGAAGGGAGCTTTCTTT. Translating it yields CASSPQGKGAFF.

The gene calls are TRBV7-2 and TRBJ2-3; no firm D call. V was shortened by 2 bases and J by 3 bases, with 6 bases between the two germline ends. CDR3 size: 13 residues. Germline values: CDR1 SGHTA, CDR2 FQGNSA. CDR3 loop: CASSLIRTDTQYF. CDR3 DNA: TGTGCCAGCAGCTTAATTCGGACAGATACGCAGTATTTT.

CDR3 nucleotides: TGTGCCAGCACAATAGGATTCTTTGGAAACACCATATATTTT. Encoded protein: CASTIGFFGNTIYF. The rearrangement joins TRBV6-6 to TRBJ1-3; D ambiguous. Trimming took off 7 bases at V and 3 bases at J, with 13 bases between the two ends. Germline V CDR1 and CDR2: MNHNY, SVGAGI (reference sequence). This CDR3 comprises 14 residues.

The chain is built from TRBV5-5 and TRBJ1-2; no firm D call. The CDR3 is 13 amino acids. Between the trimmed V and J ends, which lost 2 bases and 2 bases, there was a span of 7 bases. From germline, CDR1 is SGHKS and CDR2 YYEKEE (reference sequence). The CDR3 here is CASSFEPNYGYTF. In DNA, the CDR3 is TGTGCCAGCAGCTTTGAACCGAACTATGGCTACACCTTC.

The J gene is TRBJ1-1, the V gene TRBV2; 8 nucleotides line up with TRBD1. Germline V gives CDR1 SNHLY, CDR2 FYNNEI. V trimming: 2 bases; J trimming: 8 bases; junction bases outside the gene matches: 16. CDR3 size: 17 residues. CDR3: CASSELSRMGTGSEAFF. For the CDR3, the DNA is TGTGCCAGCAGTGAATTAAGTAGGATGGGGACAGGAAGCGAAGCTTTCTTT.

This chain connects TRBV9 to TRBJ1-2, with no clear D. The CDR3 totals 16 residues. CDR1 and CDR2 from the germline V gene are SGDLS and YYNGEE. V lost 0 bases, J lost 6 bases, and 18 bases lay in between. The CDR3 spells CASSVGTAHWGDGYTF. The CDR3 DNA reads TGTGCCAGCAGCGTAGGGACGGCCCATTGGGGAGATGGCTACACCTTC.

The chain links TRBV7-4 to TRBJ1-3; D is undetermined. V lost 3 bases and J lost 4, with 4 bases in between. This CDR3 comprises 12 residues. Germline-derived CDR1 and CDR2 are SGHVT and SQSDAQ. The CDR3 spells CASSFTGNTIYF. The CDR3, as DNA: TGTGCCAGCAGCTTTACAGGAAACACCATATATTTT.

The chain is built from TRBV11-2 and TRBJ1-4; 9 bases match TRBD1. The CDR3 runs 18 residues. Germline V gene lookup returns CDR1 SGHAT and CDR2 FQNNGV. V was pared by 5 bases and J by 5 bases, with 15 bases of the junction left unmatched. CDR3 DNA: TGTGCCAGCAGCCCCCTCCGGGACAGGGTGCTAAAGAATGAAAAACTGTTTTTT. It codes for CASSPLRDRVLKNEKLFF. The entire variable domain, with the rest obtained from reference TRBV11-2 and TRBJ1-4, is as follows: EAGVAQSPRYKIIEKRQSVAFWCNPISGHATLYWYQQILGQGPKLLIQFQNNGVVDDSQLPKDRFSAERLKGVDSTLKIQPAKLEDSAVYLCASSPLRDRVLKNEKLFFGSGTQLSVL.